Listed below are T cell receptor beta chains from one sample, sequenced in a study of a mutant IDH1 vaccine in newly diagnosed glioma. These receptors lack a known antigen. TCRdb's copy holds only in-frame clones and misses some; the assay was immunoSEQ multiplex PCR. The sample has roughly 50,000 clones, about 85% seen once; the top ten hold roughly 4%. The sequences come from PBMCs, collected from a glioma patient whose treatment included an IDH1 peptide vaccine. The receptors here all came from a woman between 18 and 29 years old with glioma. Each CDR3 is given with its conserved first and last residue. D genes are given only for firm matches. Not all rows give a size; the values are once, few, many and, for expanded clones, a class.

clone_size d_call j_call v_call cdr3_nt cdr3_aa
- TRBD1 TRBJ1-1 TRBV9 TGTGCCAGCAGCGTACAGGGGGCTGGCACTGAAGCTTTCTTT CASSVQGAGTEAFF
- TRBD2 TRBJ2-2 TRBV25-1 TGTGCCAGCAGTTTCAGCGGGAGCAGGACCGGGGAGCTGTTTTTT CASSFSGSRTGELFF
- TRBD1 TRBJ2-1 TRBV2 TGTGCCAGCAGTGACGGGACAGGCCTTGAGCAGTTCTTC CASSDGTGLEQFF
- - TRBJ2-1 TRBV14 TGTGCCAGCAGCCAAGTGTTCCGGGGCCACAATGAGCAGTTCTTC CASSQVFRGHNEQFF
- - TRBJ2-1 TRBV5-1 TGCGCCAGCAGCGCTGACCCAAACAATGAGCAGTTCTTC CASSADPNNEQFF
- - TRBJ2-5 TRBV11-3 TGTGCCAGCAGCTTAGATCCCCCCTACGGGTGGGCCCAAGAGACCCAGTACTTC CASSLDPPYGWAQETQYF
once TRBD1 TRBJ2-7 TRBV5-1 TGCGCCAGCAGCCGGGACAGGATCTCCTACGAGCAGTACTTC CASSRDRISYEQYF
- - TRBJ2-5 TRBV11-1 TGTGCCAGCAGCTCCCGTTCAGAGCGTGTTCAAGAGACCCAGTACTTC CASSSRSERVQETQYF
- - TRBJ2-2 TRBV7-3 TGTGCCAGCAGCTTATTTCGGCAGGATAGCGGGGAGCTGTTTTTT CASSLFRQDSGELFF
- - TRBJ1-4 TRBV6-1 TGTGCCAGCATCGAGGACTTTACACCAGATGAAAAACTGTTTTTT CASIEDFTPDEKLFF
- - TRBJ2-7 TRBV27 TGTGCCAGCAGACTCACGCCCGCCTACGAGCAGTACTTC CASRLTPAYEQYF
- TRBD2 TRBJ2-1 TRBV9 TGTGCCAGCAGTGTGACTAGCGGGCCTGCCAATGAGCAGTTCTTC CASSVTSGPANEQFF
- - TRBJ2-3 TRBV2 TGTGCCAGCAGTGAAATTAGGCCGGGGAACACAGATACGCAGTATTTT CASSEIRPGNTDTQYF
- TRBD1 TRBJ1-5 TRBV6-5 TGTGCCAGCAGTTACCAGGGGGTGAATCAGCCCCAGCATTTT CASSYQGVNQPQHF
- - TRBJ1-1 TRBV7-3 TGTGCCAGCAGCTCCGCCGGTGGGGGTGAAGCTTTCTTT CASSSAGGGEAFF
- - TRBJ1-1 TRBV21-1 TGTGCCAGCAGCTCCCGGGAGGACAGGCCCACTGAAGCTTTCTTT CASSSREDRPTEAFF
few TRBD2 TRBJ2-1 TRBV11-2 TGTGCCAGCAGCACGCGGACTAGCGGGAGAGTGGGCAATGAGCAGTTCTTC CASSTRTSGRVGNEQFF
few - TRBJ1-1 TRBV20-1 TGCAGTGCTTACTCCTACACTGAAGCTTTCTTT CSAYSYTEAFF
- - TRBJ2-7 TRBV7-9 TGTGCCAGCAGCCGAGGGGTCCCCTGGACGTACGAGCAGTACTTC CASSRGVPWTYEQYF
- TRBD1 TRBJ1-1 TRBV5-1 TGCGCCAGCAGCCTCCGGACAGGGGGCACTGAAGCTTTCTTT CASSLRTGGTEAFF
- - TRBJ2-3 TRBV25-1 TGTGCCAGCAGGTTATCTAGCACAGATACGCAGTATTTT CASRLSSTDTQYF
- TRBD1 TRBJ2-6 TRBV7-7 TGTGCTAGCAGCTCGGCGACAGGGTTCGGGGCCAACGTCCTGACTTTC CASSSATGFGANVLTF
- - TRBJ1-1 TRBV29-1 TGCAGCGGAGCAGGGCTGGGGAACACTGAAGCTTTCTTT CSGAGLGNTEAFF
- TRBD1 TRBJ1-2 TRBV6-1 TGTGCCAGCAGCCACCGGGACAGGGACCTCTTGGGCTACACCTTC CASSHRDRDLLGYTF
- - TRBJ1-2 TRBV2 TGTGCCAGCAGTACTCGGACGGCCGTCAGCTACACCTTC CASSTRTAVSYTF
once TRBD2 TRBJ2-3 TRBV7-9 TGTGCCAGCAGCTTAGCGCTAGCGGGGGGCGGAGATACGCAGTATTTT CASSLALAGGGDTQYF
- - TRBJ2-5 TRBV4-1 TGCGCCAGCAGCTCGACAGGGGCGGGGGGGCAAGAGACCCAGTACTTC CASSSTGAGGQETQYF
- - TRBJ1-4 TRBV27 TGTGCCAGCAGGGGCCAGGGTGGTGAAAAACTGTTTTTT CASRGQGGEKLFF
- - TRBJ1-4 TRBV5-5 TGTGCCAGCAGCTCCTCCTCAACTAATGAAAAACTGTTTTTT CASSSSSTNEKLFF
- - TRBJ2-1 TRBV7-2 TGTGCCAGCAGCTTAGTAGCGGACTCCTACAATGAGCAGTTCTTC CASSLVADSYNEQFF
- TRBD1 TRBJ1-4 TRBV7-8 TGTGCCAGCAGCCCGGACAGGGTCGATGAAAAACTGTTTTTT CASSPDRVDEKLFF
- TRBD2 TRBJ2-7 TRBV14 TGTGCCAGCAGCCATAGCGGGAGGATAGGGGAGCAGTACTTC CASSHSGRIGEQYF
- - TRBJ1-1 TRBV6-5 TGTGCCAGCAGATGGAGCATGAACACTGAAGCTTTCTTT CASRWSMNTEAFF
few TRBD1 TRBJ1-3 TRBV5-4 TGTGCCAGCAGCCTGGGACAGAGTTTAAACACCATATATTTT CASSLGQSLNTIYF
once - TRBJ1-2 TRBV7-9 TGTGCCAGGAAGGACAGCTATGGCTACACCTTC CARKDSYGYTF
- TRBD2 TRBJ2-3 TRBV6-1 TGTGCCAGCAGTGTACTAGCGGGAGGGTTGGATACGCAGTATTTT CASSVLAGGLDTQYF
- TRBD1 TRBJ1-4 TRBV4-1 TGCGCCAGCAGCCATCCCTCAGGGGGAAAAGCAACTAATGAAAAACTGTTTTTT CASSHPSGGKATNEKLFF
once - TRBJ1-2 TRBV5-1 TGCGCCAGCAGCCCCCCCCAAGGGGCCTATGGCTACACCTTC CASSPPQGAYGYTF
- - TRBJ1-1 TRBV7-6 TGTGCCAGCAGCTCCAGGGTAATGAACACTGAAGCTTTCTTT CASSSRVMNTEAFF
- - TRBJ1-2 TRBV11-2 TGTGCCAGCAGCTTAGTCGGGGACCATGGCTACACCTTC CASSLVGDHGYTF
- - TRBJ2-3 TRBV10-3 TGTGCCATCACAATTGGGGACACAGATACGCAGTATTTT CAITIGDTDTQYF